This is a list of T cell receptor beta chains from one sample in a study of OX40 agonist ivuxolimab in advanced cancers. Repertoires were generated with immunoSEQ multiplex PCR, while TCRdb's copy carries only in-frame clones and drops some. Among more than 80,000 clones, 91% were seen once, and the ten largest hold under 8.5%. This specimen consisted of CD4+ or CD8+ T cells sorted from blood, obtained in a trial of the OX40 agonist ivuxolimab. The origin of the receptors is an adult with an advanced solid tumor such as melanoma, head and neck, liver or kidney cancer. Each CDR3 is given without its conserved first and last residue. The order of the fields is J gene, V gene, CDR3 protein.

>TRBJ2-1|TRBV7-6
ASSSSGRESREQF
>TRBJ2-4|TRBV13
ASSSGVAKNIQY
>TRBJ1-6|TRBV5-6
ASSLGGNNSPLH
>TRBJ2-7|TRBV21-1
ASSGAVYEQY
>TRBJ2-7|TRBV19
ASSIGGTYEQY
>TRBJ2-5|TRBV18
ASSPAAGVEQETQY
>TRBJ1-5|TRBV20-1
SAGSNQPQH
>TRBJ2-4|TRBV27
ASSPQGLDWVNIQY
>TRBJ2-7|TRBV6-5
ASSPLDTGYEQY
>TRBJ2-3|TRBV6-5
ASSYSVNYMDTQY